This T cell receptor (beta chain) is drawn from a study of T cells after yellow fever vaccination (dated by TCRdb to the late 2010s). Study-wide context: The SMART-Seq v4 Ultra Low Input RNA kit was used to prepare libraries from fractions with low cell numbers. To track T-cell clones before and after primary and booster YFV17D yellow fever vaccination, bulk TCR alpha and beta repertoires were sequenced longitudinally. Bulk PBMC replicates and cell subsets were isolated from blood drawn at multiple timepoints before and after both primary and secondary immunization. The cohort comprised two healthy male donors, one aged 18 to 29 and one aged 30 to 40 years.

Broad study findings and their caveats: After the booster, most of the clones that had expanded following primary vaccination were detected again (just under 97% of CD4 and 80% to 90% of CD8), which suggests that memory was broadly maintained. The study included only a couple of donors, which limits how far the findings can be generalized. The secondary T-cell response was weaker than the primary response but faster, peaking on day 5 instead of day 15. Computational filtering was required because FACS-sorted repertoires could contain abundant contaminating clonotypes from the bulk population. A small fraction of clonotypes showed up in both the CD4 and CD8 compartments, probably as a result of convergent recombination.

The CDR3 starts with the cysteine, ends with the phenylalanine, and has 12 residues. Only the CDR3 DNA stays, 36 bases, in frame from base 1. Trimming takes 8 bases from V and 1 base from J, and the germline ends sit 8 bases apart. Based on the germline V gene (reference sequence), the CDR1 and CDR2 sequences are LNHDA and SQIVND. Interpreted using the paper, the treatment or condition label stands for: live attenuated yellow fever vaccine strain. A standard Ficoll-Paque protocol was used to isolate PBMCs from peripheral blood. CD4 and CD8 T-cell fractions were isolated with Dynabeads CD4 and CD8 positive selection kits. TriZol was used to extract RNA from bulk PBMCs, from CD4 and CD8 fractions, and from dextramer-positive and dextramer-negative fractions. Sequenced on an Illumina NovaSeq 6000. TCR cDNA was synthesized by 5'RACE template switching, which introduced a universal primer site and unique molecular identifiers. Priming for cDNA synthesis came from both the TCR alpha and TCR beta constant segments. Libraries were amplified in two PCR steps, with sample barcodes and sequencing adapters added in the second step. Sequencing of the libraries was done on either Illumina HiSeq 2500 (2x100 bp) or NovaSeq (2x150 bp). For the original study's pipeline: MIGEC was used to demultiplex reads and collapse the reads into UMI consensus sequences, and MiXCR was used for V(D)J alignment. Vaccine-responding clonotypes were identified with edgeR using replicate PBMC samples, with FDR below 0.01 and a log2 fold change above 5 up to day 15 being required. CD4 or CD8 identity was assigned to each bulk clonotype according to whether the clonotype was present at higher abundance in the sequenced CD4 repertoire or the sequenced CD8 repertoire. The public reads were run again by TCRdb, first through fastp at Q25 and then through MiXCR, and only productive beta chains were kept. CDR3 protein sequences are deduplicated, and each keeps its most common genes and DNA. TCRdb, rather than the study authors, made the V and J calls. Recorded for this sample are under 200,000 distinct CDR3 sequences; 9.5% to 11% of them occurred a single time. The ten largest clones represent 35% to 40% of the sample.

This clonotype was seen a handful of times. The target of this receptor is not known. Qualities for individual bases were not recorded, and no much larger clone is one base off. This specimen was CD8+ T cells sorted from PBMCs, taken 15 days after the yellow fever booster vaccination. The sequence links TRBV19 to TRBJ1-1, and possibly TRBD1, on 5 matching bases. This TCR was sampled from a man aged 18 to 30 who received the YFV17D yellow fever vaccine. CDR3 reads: CASVTGNTEAFF. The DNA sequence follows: TGTGCCAGTGTAACAGGGAACACTGAAGCTTTCTTT.